This is a list of T cell receptor beta chains from one sample in a study of blood T cell repertoires in COVID-19. Data came from immunoSEQ multiplex PCR; TCRdb stores just in-frame clones and leaves some out. Here the sample spans about 190,000 clones, roughly four fifths being singletons. Sample: peripheral blood. These TCRs come from a woman aged 45 to 65 with acute or convalescent COVID-19. Both conserved end residues are part of each CDR3. Some rows have no size entry. The others give once, few or many, or a class for an expanded clone.

CDR3 length	V gene	clone size	J gene	CDR3 protein
14	TRBV28	.	TRBJ2-7	CASTPGLAAYEQYF
18	TRBV18	.	TRBJ1-5	CASSPGGQGGNSNQPQHF
14	TRBV6-1	.	TRBJ1-1	CASSRQGEGTEAFF
14	TRBV3-1/TRBV3-2	.	TRBJ1-4	CASSRARGNEKLFF
12	TRBV2	.	TRBJ2-7	CASSRGSYEQYF
15	TRBV2	.	TRBJ2-2	CASRRDRGLAGELFF
14	TRBV5-1	.	TRBJ2-7	CASSGSGQFDEQYF
14	TRBV28	few	TRBJ1-1	CASSLPGGNTEAFF
15	TRBV7-2	few	TRBJ2-5	CASSPRTGLQETQYF
16	TRBV11-3	.	TRBJ2-1	CASSSRGGLAYNEQFF
12	TRBV2	once	TRBJ1-3	CASKEDGDTIYF
17	TRBV19	few	TRBJ1-2	CASSIGGRSGTDYGYTF
14	TRBV19	.	TRBJ1-5	CASSIGRLNQPQHF
14	TRBV11-3	.	TRBJ2-2	CASSQGRDTGELFF
15	TRBV2	.	TRBJ2-3	CASSRGQGVTDTQYF
13	TRBV10-1	few	TRBJ2-1	CASSLRTGVEQFF
14	TRBV30	few	TRBJ1-4	CACDSLGAGEKLFF
18	TRBV15	.	TRBJ2-2	CATSRGMSADSNTGELFF
13	TRBV2	.	TRBJ2-3	CASRHRVTDTQYF
17	TRBV9	.	TRBJ1-6	CASSVGDRGTNNSPLHF
15	TRBV28	.	TRBJ2-1	CASSSRGLAGGRKFF
13	TRBV7-9	.	TRBJ2-1	CASSLYGGLEQFF
15	TRBV11-2	.	TRBJ1-4	CASSLSGLNNEKLFF
15	TRBV9	many	TRBJ1-5	CASSLTGISNQPQHF
16	TRBV4-3	.	TRBJ1-6	CASSQAFGGAGSPLHF
15	TRBV4-1	.	TRBJ1-2	CASSQDWTVLYGYTF
16	TRBV12-1	few	TRBJ2-7	CASSFAGVRENGEQYF
14	TRBV4-2	.	TRBJ2-7	CASSQVTGSYEQYF
17	TRBV9	.	TRBJ2-1	CASSVGTSGKNYNEQFF
14	TRBV6-5	many	TRBJ2-2	CASSRGQHTGELFF
15	TRBV18	.	TRBJ1-1	CASSHRQGETTEAFF
18	TRBV10-2	.	TRBJ2-2	CASSVARGGGRGTGELFF
15	TRBV11-3	.	TRBJ2-3	CASSPGGSGSMAQYF
15	TRBV6-1	once	TRBJ2-1	CASSDVGLAYNEQFF
14	TRBV7-2	.	TRBJ1-1	CASSLANLNTEAFF
12	TRBV28	.	TRBJ1-1	CASTILGREAFF
13	TRBV28	.	TRBJ2-7	CASSLYGTYEQYF